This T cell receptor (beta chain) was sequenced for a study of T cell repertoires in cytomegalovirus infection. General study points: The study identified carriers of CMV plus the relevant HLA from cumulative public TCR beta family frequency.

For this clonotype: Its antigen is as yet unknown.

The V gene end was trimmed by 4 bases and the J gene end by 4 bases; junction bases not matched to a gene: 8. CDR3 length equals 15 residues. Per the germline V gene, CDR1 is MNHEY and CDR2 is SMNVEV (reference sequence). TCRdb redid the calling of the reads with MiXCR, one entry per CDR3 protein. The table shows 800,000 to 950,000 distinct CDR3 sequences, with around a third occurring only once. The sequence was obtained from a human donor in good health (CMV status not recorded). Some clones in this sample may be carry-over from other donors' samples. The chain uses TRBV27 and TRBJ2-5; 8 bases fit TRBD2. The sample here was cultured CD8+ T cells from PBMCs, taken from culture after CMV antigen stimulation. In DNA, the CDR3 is TGTGCCAGCAGTTCACTAGCGGCTTTAAGAGAGACCCAGTACTTC. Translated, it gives CASSSLAALRETQYF.